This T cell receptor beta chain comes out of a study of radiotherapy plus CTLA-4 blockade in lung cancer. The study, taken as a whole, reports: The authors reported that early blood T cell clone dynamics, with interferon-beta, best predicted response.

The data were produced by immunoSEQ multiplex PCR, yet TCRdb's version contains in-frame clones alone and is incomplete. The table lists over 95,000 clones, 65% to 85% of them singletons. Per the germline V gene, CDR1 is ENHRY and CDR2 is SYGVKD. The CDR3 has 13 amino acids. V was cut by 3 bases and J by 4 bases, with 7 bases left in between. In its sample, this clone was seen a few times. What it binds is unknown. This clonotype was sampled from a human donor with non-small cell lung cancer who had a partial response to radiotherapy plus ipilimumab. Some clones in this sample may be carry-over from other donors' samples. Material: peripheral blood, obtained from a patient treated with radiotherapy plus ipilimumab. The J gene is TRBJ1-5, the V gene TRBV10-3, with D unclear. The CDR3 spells CAISDFENQPQHF. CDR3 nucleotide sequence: TGTGCCATCAGTGATTTTGAGAATCAGCCCCAGCATTTT.